The 27 T cell receptor beta chains below all came from one sample that was sequenced in a study of cytomegalovirus exposure and HLA in healthy donors. Use of 60 Vbeta and 13 Jbeta primers characterized the PCR. Data came from immunoSEQ multiplex PCR; TCRdb stores just in-frame clones and leaves some out. The table lists roughly 120,000 clones, 75% to 90% of them singletons. The specimen was PBMCs. The receptors shown here come from a male donor in good health and CMV-seronegative.

This clone was found a few times. The genes are TRBV10-3 and TRBJ1-2, with D unclear. Trimming removed 0 bases from V and 8 bases from J, with 7 bases in between. The CDR3 runs 12 residues. Germline V CDR1 and CDR2: ENHRY, SYGVKD. In DNA form, the CDR3 reads TGTGCCATCAGTGAGTCGATACGGGGCTACACCTTC. It yields the protein CAISESIRGYTF.

This clone was found once. The chain is built from TRBV11-2 and TRBJ1-1; possible D gene TRBD1, 6 bases. The CDR3 is 14 amino acids. The germline V and J ends were trimmed by 2 bases and 5 bases, with 12 bases remaining between them. Germline assignment: CDR1 SGHAT and CDR2 FQNNGV. As DNA, the CDR3 is TGTGCCAGCAGCTTATATCAGGGGCAGACTGAAGCTTTCTTT. This encodes CASSLYQGQTEAFF.

This clone was seen more than once but under ten times. CDR3 nucleotides: TGTGCCAGTAGTAAAGGACAGGGCCGTAGCTCCTACAATGAGCAGTTCTTC. Protein: CASSKGQGRSSYNEQFF. The chain links TRBV19 to TRBJ2-1, with 8 bases identical to TRBD1. CDR3 size: 17 residues. The J segment lost 0 bases and the V segment lost 4 bases, leaving 8 bases of the junction unmatched. The germline gives CDR1 LNHDA, CDR2 SQIVND (reference sequence).

The rearrangement joins TRBV2 to TRBJ2-7, with a weak D call TRBD1 (5 bases). In germline, CDR1 is SNHLY, CDR2 FYNNEI. This CDR3 spans 14 amino acids. V was clipped by 7 bases and J by 0 bases, with 13 bases between them. The DNA for the CDR3 is TGTGCCAGCACCTCTGTCCAGGGCTCCTACGAGCAGTACTTC. Encoded protein: CASTSVQGSYEQYF.

This sequence joins TRBV9 and TRBJ2-1, with D tentatively TRBD1 (6 bases). With 0 bases removed from V and 2 bases from J, the gap between germline ends came to 9 bases. Germline V gene lookup returns CDR1 SGDLS and CDR2 YYNGEE. The CDR3 totals 15 residues. The CDR3 bases are TGTGCCAGCAGCGTAGGACAGGCCGCCTACAATGAGCAGTTCTTC. This encodes CASSVGQAAYNEQFF.

The chain is built from TRBV4-1 and TRBJ1-6; 11 positions agree with TRBD1. The ends lost 3 bases at V and 9 bases at J; junction bases unmatched: 4. In germline, CDR1 is MGHRA, CDR2 YSYEKL. The CDR3 sequence is 15 residues long. CDR3 DNA sequence: TGCGCCAGCAGCCAGGCCGGGACAGGGGGTTCACCCCTCCACTTT. Its translation is CASSQAGTGGSPLHF.

This clone showed up just a few times. V is TRBV20-1 and J is TRBJ2-1; 8 bases line up with TRBD2. There are 11 residues in the CDR3. Germline V gives CDR1 DFQATT, CDR2 SNEGSKA (reference sequence). The trim removed 4 bases at V and 11 bases at J, leaving 4 bases unmatched. CDR3 sequence reads: CSAKAGVKQFF. Here the CDR3 DNA reads TGCAGTGCTAAAGCGGGAGTTAAGCAGTTCTTC.

This chain connects TRBV19 to TRBJ1-1, with D maybe TRBD1 (5 bases). V was clipped by 1 base and J by 1 base, with 10 bases between them. The length of the CDR3 is 15 residues. Germline lookup yields CDR1 LNHDA and CDR2 SQIVND (reference sequence). The CDR3 DNA sequence: TGTGCCAGTAGTATAGGCAGAACAGGGAACACTGAAGCTTTCTTT. As protein: CASSIGRTGNTEAFF.

The chain joins TRBV5-1 to TRBJ2-5; D is possibly TRBD2 (7 bases). Between the trimmed V and J ends, which lost 0 bases and 1 base, there was a span of 16 bases. Germline assignment: CDR1 SGHRS and CDR2 YFSETQ. This CDR3 region has 17 residues. CDR3 coding DNA: TGCGCCAGCAGCTTGGGGGGCCGGGGGGCCCTCCAAGAGACCCAGTACTTC. Protein sequence: CASSLGGRGALQETQYF.

The chain is built from TRBV30 and TRBJ2-3; 8 bases are a match to TRBD2. The V segment lost 0 bases and the J segment 6 bases; nucleotides outside the gene matches: 8. In germline, CDR1 is GTSNPN, CDR2 SVGIG (reference sequence). This CDR3 is built from 15 residues. Here the CDR3 DNA reads TGTGCCTGGAGTGTAAAGACGGGAGGGCCGGATACGCAGTATTTT. Protein product: CAWSVKTGGPDTQYF. Drawing the rest from reference TRBV30 and TRBJ2-3, the complete variable domain is SQTIHQWPATLVQPVGSPLSLECTVEGTSNPNLYWYRQAAGRGLQLLFYSVGIGQISSEVPQNLSASRPQDRQFILSSKKLLLSDSGFYLCAWSVKTGGPDTQYFGPGTRLTVL.

The chain combines TRBV4-1 with TRBJ1-1; D is unclear. Trimming cost V 4 bases and J 1 base, with 13 bases left between them. Germline values: CDR1 MGHRA, CDR2 YSYEKL. The CDR3 totals 15 residues. This CDR3 reads CASSRSFTGNTEAFF. DNA for the CDR3: TGCGCCAGCAGCCGCTCCTTTACGGGGAACACTGAAGCTTTCTTT.

The V gene is TRBV25-1, the J gene TRBJ2-5; the match to TRBD1 covers 8 bases. Germline V gives CDR1 MGHDK, CDR2 SYGVNS. The CDR3 extends over 14 amino acids. The V gene end was trimmed by 6 bases and the J gene end by 4 bases; junction bases not matched to a gene: 7. The CDR3 DNA sequence: TGTGCCAGCAGGGGCAGGGGGCTGGTAGAGACCCAGTACTTC. This translates into CASRGRGLVETQYF.

This chain links TRBV19 with TRBJ2-7, with D uncertain. This CDR3 contains 9 residues. Trimming pared 8 bases from V and 3 bases from J, leaving 2 bases between. Germline V gene data show CDR1 as LNHDA and CDR2 as SQIVND (reference sequence). The CDR3: CASYYEQYF. In DNA, the CDR3 is TGTGCCAGTTACTACGAGCAGTACTTC. The variable domain in full, completed from reference TRBV19 and TRBJ2-7, reads DGGITQSPKYLFRKEGQNVTLSCEQNLNHDAMYWYRQDPGQGLRLIYYSQIVNDFQKGDIAEGYSVSREKKESFPLTVTSAQKNPTAFYLCASYYEQYFGPGTRLTVT.

The V call is TRBV28, the J call TRBJ2-7, with TRBD1 matching over 9 bases. The germline V gene has CDR1 MDHEN and CDR2 SYDVKM. Unmatched junction bases numbered 11, after V lost 7 bases and J lost 4 bases. The CDR3 consists of 15 residues. CDR3 sequence reads: CASTLGDRVGYEQYF. CDR3 coding DNA: TGTGCCAGCACCCTAGGGGACAGGGTAGGGTACGAGCAGTACTTC. Variable domain in full (rest from reference TRBV28 and TRBJ2-7): DVKVTQSSRYLVKRTGEKVFLECVQDMDHENMFWYRQDPGLGLRLIYFSYDVKMKEKGDIPEGYSVSREKKERFSLILESASTNQTSMYLCASTLGDRVGYEQYFGPGTRLTVT.

J is TRBJ1-5 and V is TRBV6-5; 7 bases are a match to TRBD1. Looked up from germline, CDR1 is MNHEY and CDR2 is SVGAGI. V was pared by 6 bases and J by 7 bases, with 9 bases of the junction left unmatched. The CDR3 has 14 amino acids. In nucleotides, the CDR3 is TGTGCCAGCAGAGGGCTGACAGGGTCCCAGCCCCAGCATTTT. Its translation is CASRGLTGSQPQHF.

The rearrangement links TRBV7-9 to TRBJ1-2; the match to TRBD1 covers 7 bases. The CDR3 is 13 residues long. V dropped 4 bases and J dropped 7; count of bases not matched to a gene: 6. Germline V gives CDR1 SEHNR, CDR2 FQNEAQ (reference sequence). The CDR3 DNA follows: TGTGCCAGCAGCTCTAACGACAGGGCTGGCTACACCTTC. Its protein product is CASSSNDRAGYTF.

The chain recombines TRBV10-3 with TRBJ2-3, with TRBD2 identical over 11 bases. This CDR3 has 20 amino acids. The V gene's germline CDR1 is ENHRY and CDR2 SYGVKD. After removal of 6 bases from V and 4 bases from J, the junction contained 21 bases not matched to a gene. CDR3 residues: CAISSGDWLAGGPMADTQYF. The CDR3 nucleotides are TGTGCCATCAGCTCTGGGGATTGGCTAGCGGGAGGTCCGATGGCAGATACGCAGTATTTT.

The chain is built from TRBV7-7 and TRBJ1-1; D unresolved. There are 13 residues in the CDR3. Per germline, CDR1 SSHAT and CDR2 FNYEAQ (reference sequence). Deletions cut 6 bases from V and 3 bases from J, with 11 bases between. The CDR3 here is CASSQSEDTEAFF. CDR3 nucleotides: TGTGCCAGCAGTCAATCTGAGGACACTGAAGCTTTCTTT.

V is TRBV2 and J is TRBJ2-1, with D tentatively TRBD1 (5 bases). This CDR3 is 15 amino acids long. CDR1 is SNHLY, CDR2 FYNNEI, per germline. V lost 7 bases, J lost 2 bases, and 15 bases lay in between. As DNA, the CDR3 is TGTGCCAGCACCCCCTTGGACAAGACCTACAATGAGCAGTTCTTC. Protein: CASTPLDKTYNEQFF.

The chain uses TRBV5-1 and TRBJ1-5, with D uncertain. Trimming removed 1 base from V and 0 bases from J, with 2 bases in between. The CDR3 loop spans 13 amino acids. CDR1 is SGHRS and CDR2 is YFSETQ in the germline V gene. The CDR3 loop reads CASSLYSNQPQHF. In nucleotides, the CDR3 is TGCGCCAGCAGCTTGTATAGCAATCAGCCCCAGCATTTT.

The J gene is TRBJ2-7, the V gene TRBV7-2; TRBD1 matches 9 bases. Per the germline V gene, CDR1 is SGHTA and CDR2 is FQGNSA. The ends lost 3 bases at V and 0 bases at J; junction bases unmatched: 6. The CDR3 is 16 residues long. The CDR3 protein is CASSFTGTGFSYEQYF. CDR3 sequence (DNA): TGTGCCAGCAGCTTCACCGGGACAGGGTTCTCCTACGAGCAGTACTTC.

The rearrangement uses TRBV5-1 and TRBJ2-5; 11 nucleotides match TRBD2. The germline CDR1 and CDR2 sequences are SGHRS and YFSETQ. The CDR3 has 15 amino acids. V gave up 6 bases and J gave up 0 bases; unmatched junction bases: 4. The CDR3 nucleotides read TGCGCCAGCACCATAGCGGGGGGGAACCAAGAGACCCAGTACTTC. Its translation is CASTIAGGNQETQYF. The full variable domain, rest sourced from reference TRBV5-1 and TRBJ2-5, is KAGVTQTPRYLIKTRGQQVTLSCSPISGHRSVSWYQQTPGQGLQFLFEYFSETQRNKGNFPGRFSGRQFSNSRSEMNVSTLELGDSALYLCASTIAGGNQETQYFGPGTRLLVL.

The J gene is TRBJ1-2, the V gene TRBV28; TRBD1 matches at 11 bases. Germline-derived CDR1 and CDR2 are MDHEN and SYDVKM. The CDR3 runs to 14 residues. The trim removed 5 bases at V and 4 bases at J, leaving 3 bases unmatched. As DNA, the CDR3 is TGTGCCAGCAGTGGACAGGGGGCCGTCTATGGCTACACCTTC. Residues: CASSGQGAVYGYTF.

The chain links TRBV25-1 to TRBJ2-2; 9 bases are a match to TRBD1. The germline gives CDR1 MGHDK, CDR2 SYGVNS. This CDR3 has 15 amino acids. The V segment lost 3 bases and the J segment 4 bases; nucleotides outside the gene matches: 3. The CDR3 region has the DNA TGTGCCAGCAGTGAGCAGGGACAGGGCACCGGGGAGCTGTTTTTT. It specifies CASSEQGQGTGELFF.

The chain recombines TRBV7-6 with TRBJ2-1; D uncertain. From germline, CDR1 is SGHVS and CDR2 FNYEAQ. The CDR3 is 12 amino acids. Trimming pared 1 base from V and 9 bases from J, leaving 7 bases between. The DNA of the CDR3 is TGTGCCAGCAGCTTAGTTCTCAGTGAGCAGTTCTTC. It encodes CASSLVLSEQFF.

The chain joins TRBV19 to TRBJ2-5, with TRBD1 matching over 8 bases. With V trimmed by 3 bases and J by 5 bases, 2 bases remained unmatched. This CDR3 region has 13 residues. The germline gives CDR1 LNHDA, CDR2 SQIVND (reference sequence). The CDR3 DNA is TGTGCCAGTAGTATGGACAGGGAGGAGACCCAGTACTTC. Amino acids: CASSMDREETQYF.

This clone was observed a handful of times. The gene calls are TRBV18 and TRBJ1-1, with 7 nucleotides matching TRBD1. Trimming removed 6 bases from V and 3 bases from J; junction bases left unmatched: 13. Per germline, CDR1 KGHSH and CDR2 LQKENI. This CDR3 spans 16 amino acids. The CDR3 is CASSPRVGGADTEAFF. In DNA, the CDR3 is TGTGCCAGCTCCCCGAGGGTAGGGGGCGCGGACACTGAAGCTTTCTTT.